This TCR beta chain was sequenced in a study of T cells in Graves' hyperthyroidism and ophthalmopathy. Study context: Peripheral blood sampling occurred at initial diagnosis, before any treatment.

Trimming left V 6 bases short and J 9 bases short, with 15 bases between. The CDR3 extends over 13 amino acids. This clonotype was seen a few times. Authors of the study amplified TCR beta CDR3 regions from RNA transcripts. First-round RT-PCR targeting the TCR CDR3 was performed with the HTBI primer set. MiXCR, run by TCRdb on the multiplex PCR reads, gives a single entry per CDR3 protein. The table includes 750,000 to 950,000 distinct CDR3 sequences, around 39% detected once. V usage is TRBV12-3 or TRBV12-4 and J usage is TRBJ1-3; a weak D match, TRBD1 (6 bases). The clonotype comes from a young man with Graves' hyperthyroidism. Sequenced material: blood. The CDR3 loop is CASRDSGPGTIYF. The DNA of the CDR3 is TGTGCCAGCAGGGACAGCGGGCCTGGCACCATATATTTT.